This T cell receptor (beta chain) came from a study of blood T cell repertoires in COVID-19. Study as a whole: Material from acute and convalescent COVID-19 was sourced from the United States, Italy and Spain. Sources were T cells, B-cell-depleted T cells, or PBMCs; the material itself was cDNA or gDNA.

Authors' analysis steps: Amplification with reference gene primers provided the estimates of nucleated cell counts. Using immunoSEQ multiplex PCR, the repertoire was profiled, and TCRdb retains in-frame clones only, with some absent. V and J calls and clone size come straight from that table; D and trimming were deduced from the DNA. The table records approximately 500,000 clones, 70% to 90% of them present only once. V was shortened by 0 bases and J by 2 bases, with 7 bases between the two germline ends. The CDR3 spans 14 residues. Per germline, CDR1 SGHRS and CDR2 YFSETQ. In Seattle, patients joined the study during active infection and were tracked longitudinally.

The origin of this receptor is a woman between 50 and 59 years old with COVID-19, enrolled during active disease. Material: peripheral blood. The chain joins TRBV5-1 to TRBJ2-3; maybe TRBD1 (5 bases). The CDR3 loop reads CASSLGQITDTQYF. For the CDR3, the DNA is TGCGCCAGCAGCTTGGGACAGATCACAGATACGCAGTATTTT.